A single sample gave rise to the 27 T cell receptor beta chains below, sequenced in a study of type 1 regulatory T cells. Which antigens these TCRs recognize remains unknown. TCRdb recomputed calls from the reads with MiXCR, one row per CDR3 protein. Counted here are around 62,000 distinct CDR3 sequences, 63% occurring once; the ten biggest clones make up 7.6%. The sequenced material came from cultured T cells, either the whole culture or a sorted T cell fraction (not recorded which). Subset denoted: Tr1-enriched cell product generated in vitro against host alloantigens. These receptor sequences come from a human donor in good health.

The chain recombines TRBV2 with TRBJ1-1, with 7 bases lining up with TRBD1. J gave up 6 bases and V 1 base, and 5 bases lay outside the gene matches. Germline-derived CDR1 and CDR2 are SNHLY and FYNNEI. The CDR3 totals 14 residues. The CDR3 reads CASSEEGGRAEAFF. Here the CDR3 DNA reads TGTGCCAGCAGTGAAGAAGGGGGCAGGGCTGAAGCTTTCTTT.

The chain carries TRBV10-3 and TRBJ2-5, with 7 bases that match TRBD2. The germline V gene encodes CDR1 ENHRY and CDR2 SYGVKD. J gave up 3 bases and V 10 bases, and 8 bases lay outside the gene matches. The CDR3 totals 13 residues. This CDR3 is CATTSEEEETQYF. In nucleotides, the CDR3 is TGTGCCACCACTAGCGAGGAGGAAGAGACCCAGTACTTC.

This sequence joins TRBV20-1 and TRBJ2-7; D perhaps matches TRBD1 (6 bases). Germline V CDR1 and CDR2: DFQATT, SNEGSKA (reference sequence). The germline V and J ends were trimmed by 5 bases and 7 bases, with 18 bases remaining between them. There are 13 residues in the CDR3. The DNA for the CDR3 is TGCAGTGCTCCACAACACAGGGTCGGGGAGCAGTACTTC. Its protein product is CSAPQHRVGEQYF.

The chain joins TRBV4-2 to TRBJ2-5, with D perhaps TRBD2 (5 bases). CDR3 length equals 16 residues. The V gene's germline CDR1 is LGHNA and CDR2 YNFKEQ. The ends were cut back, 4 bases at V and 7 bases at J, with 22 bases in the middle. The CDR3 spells CASSRAPLVTDGTQYF. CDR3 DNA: TGTGCCAGCAGCCGAGCCCCACTAGTGACCGACGGGACCCAGTACTTC.

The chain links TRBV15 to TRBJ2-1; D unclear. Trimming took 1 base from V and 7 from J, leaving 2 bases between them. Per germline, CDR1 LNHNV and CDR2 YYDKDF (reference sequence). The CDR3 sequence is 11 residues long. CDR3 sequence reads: CATSRGNEQFF. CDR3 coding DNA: TGTGCCACCAGCAGAGGTAATGAGCAGTTCTTC.

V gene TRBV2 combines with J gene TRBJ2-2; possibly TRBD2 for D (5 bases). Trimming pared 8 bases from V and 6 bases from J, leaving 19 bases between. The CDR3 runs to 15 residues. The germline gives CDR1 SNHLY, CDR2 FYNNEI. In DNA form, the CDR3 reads TGTGCCAGCTATTCTTATACACTAGGGTCCGGGGAGCTGTTTTTT. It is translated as CASYSYTLGSGELFF.

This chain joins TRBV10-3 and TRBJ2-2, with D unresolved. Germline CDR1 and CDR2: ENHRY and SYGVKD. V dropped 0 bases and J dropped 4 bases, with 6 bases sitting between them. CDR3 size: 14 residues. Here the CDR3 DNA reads TGTGCCATCAGTGAGTCTGAGGTCACCGGGGAGCTGTTTTTT. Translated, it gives CAISESEVTGELFF.

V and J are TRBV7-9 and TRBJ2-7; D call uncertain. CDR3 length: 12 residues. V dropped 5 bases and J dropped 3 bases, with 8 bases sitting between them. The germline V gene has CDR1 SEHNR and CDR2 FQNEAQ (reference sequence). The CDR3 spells CASSPTFYEQYF. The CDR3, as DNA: TGTGCCAGCAGCCCGACCTTCTACGAGCAGTACTTC.

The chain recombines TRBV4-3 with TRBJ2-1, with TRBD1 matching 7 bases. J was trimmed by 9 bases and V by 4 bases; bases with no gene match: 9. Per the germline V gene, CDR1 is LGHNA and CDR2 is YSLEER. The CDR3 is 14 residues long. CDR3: CASSPRFGDSEQFF. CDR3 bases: TGCGCCAGCAGCCCCCGGTTTGGGGACAGTGAGCAGTTCTTC.

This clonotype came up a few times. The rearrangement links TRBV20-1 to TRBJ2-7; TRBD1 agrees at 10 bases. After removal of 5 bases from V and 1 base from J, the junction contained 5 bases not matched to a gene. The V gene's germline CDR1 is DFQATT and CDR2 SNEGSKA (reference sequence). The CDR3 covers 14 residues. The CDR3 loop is CSAPGTGESYEQYF. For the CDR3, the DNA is TGCAGTGCTCCCGGGACAGGGGAATCCTACGAGCAGTACTTC.

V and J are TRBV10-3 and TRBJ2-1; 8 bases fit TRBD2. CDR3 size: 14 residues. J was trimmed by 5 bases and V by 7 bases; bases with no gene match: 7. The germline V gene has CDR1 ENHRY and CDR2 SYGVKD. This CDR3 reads CAIKTSGGHNEQFF. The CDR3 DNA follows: TGTGCCATCAAAACTAGCGGAGGACACAATGAGCAGTTCTTC.

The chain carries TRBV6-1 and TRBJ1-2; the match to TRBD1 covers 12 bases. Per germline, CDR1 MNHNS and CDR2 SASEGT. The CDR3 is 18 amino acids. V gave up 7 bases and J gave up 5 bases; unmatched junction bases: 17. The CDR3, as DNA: TGTGCCAGCACCCCCGGTGGGGGACAGGGGGCGTTCGGGTATGGCTACACCTTC. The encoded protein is CASTPGGGQGAFGYGYTF.

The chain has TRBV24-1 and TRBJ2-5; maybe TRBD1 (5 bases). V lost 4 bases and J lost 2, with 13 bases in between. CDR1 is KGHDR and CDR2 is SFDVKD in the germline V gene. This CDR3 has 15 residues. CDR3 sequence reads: CATSDPRQPQETQYF. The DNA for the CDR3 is TGTGCCACCAGTGACCCTAGACAGCCTCAAGAGACCCAGTACTTC.

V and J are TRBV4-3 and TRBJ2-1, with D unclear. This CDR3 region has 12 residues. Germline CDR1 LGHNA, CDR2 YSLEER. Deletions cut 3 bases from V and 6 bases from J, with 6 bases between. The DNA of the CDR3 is TGCGCCAGCAGCCAGATTAGCAATGAGCAGTTCTTC. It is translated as CASSQISNEQFF.

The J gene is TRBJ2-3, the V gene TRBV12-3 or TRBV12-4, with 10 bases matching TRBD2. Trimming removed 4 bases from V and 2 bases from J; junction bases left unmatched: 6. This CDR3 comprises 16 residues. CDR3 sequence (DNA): TGTGCCAGCAGTTCCCGGACTAGCGGCATCACAGATACGCAGTATTTT. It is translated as CASSSRTSGITDTQYF.

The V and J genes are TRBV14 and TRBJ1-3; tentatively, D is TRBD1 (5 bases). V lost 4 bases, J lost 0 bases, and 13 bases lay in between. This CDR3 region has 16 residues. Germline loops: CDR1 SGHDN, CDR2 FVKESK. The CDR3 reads CASSPNQGTSGNTIYF. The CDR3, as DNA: TGTGCCAGCAGCCCAAACCAGGGCACCTCTGGAAACACCATATATTTT.

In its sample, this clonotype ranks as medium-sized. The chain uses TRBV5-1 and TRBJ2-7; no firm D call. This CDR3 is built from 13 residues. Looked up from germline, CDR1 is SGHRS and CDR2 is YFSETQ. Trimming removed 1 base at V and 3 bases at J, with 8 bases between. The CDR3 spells CASSLKTGYEQYF. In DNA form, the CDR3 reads TGCGCCAGCAGCTTGAAGACCGGCTACGAGCAGTACTTC.

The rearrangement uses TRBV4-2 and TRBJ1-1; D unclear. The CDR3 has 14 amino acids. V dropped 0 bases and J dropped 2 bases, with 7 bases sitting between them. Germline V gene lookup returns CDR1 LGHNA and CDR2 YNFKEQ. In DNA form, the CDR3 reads TGTGCCAGCAGCCAAGATGTTACTAACACTGAAGCTTTCTTT. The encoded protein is CASSQDVTNTEAFF.

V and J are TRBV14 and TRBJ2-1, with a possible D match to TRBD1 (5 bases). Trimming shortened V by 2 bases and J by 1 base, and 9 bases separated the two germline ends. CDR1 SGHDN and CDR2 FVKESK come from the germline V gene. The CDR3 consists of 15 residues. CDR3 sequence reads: CASSQPGYSYNEQFF. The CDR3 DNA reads TGTGCCAGCAGCCAACCAGGGTATTCCTACAATGAGCAGTTCTTC.

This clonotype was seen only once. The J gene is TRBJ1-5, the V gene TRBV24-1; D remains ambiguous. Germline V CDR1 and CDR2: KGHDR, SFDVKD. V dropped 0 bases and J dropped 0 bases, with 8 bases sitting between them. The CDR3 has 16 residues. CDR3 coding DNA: TGTGCCACCAGTGATTTGAGAGGGAATAGCAATCAGCCCCAGCATTTT. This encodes CATSDLRGNSNQPQHF.

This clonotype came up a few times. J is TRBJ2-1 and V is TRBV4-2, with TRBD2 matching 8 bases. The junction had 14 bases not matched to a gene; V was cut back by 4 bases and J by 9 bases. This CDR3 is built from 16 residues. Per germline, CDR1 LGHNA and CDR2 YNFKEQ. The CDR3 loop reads CASSPPGAGGGGEQFF. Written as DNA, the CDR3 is TGTGCCAGCAGCCCGCCGGGGGCGGGGGGAGGGGGTGAGCAGTTCTTC.

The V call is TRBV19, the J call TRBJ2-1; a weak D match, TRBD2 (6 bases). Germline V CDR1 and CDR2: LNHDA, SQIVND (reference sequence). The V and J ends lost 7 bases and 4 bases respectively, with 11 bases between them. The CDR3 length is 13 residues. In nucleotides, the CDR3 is TGTGCCAGTAAAGCGGGTACATACAATGAGCAGTTCTTC. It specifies CASKAGTYNEQFF.

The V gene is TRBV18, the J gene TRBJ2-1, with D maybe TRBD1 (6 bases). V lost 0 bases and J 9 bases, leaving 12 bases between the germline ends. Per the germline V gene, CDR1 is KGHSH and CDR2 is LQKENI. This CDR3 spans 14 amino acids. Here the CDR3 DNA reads TGTGCCAGCTCACCACCGATCGCAGGGGCTGAGCAGTTCTTC. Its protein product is CASSPPIAGAEQFF.

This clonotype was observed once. CDR3 sequence (DNA): TGCAGTGCTAGACCTAGGGGGACAGGTGAGCAGTTCTTC. The encoded protein is CSARPRGTGEQFF. The chain joins TRBV20-1 to TRBJ2-1, with TRBD1 identical over 8 bases. V shed 2 bases and J 9 bases; nucleotides not matched to a gene: 6. From germline, CDR1 is DFQATT and CDR2 SNEGSKA (reference sequence). CDR3 size: 13 residues.

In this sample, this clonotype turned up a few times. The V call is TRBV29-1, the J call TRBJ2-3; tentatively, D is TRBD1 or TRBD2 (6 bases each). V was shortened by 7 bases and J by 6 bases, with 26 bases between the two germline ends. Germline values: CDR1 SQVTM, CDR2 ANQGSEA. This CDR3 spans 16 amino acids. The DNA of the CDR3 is TGCAGCGCCGCCCGCCCGCGCGGGACAACTGGCGATACGCAGTATTTT. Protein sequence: CSAARPRGTTGDTQYF.

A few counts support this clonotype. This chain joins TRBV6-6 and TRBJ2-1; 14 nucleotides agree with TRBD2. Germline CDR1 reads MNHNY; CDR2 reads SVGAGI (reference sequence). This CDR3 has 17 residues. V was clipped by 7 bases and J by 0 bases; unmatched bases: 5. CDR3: CASTGTSGGSSYNEQFF. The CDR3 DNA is TGTGCCAGCACCGGGACTAGCGGGGGTAGCTCCTACAATGAGCAGTTCTTC.

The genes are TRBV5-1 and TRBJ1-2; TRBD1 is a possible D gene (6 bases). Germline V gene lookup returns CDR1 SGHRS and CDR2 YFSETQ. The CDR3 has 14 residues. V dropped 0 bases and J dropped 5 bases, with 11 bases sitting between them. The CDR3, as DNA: TGCGCCAGCAGCTTGGGGGAGGGGGAATATGGCTACACCTTC. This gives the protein CASSLGEGEYGYTF.